This T cell receptor (beta chain) is from a study of OX40 agonist ivuxolimab in advanced cancers. About the study: Every 2 weeks, patients received ivuxolimab intravenously, dosed at 0.01 to 10 mg/kg. A male proportion of under 90% was recorded, with mean age about 62 years and range about 20 to 79. Earlier anti-PD-1, anti-PD-L1 or anti-CTLA-4 therapy was permitted; roughly 37% had received some.

The CDR3 contains 12 residues. The V end was cut by 8 bases, the J end by 4 bases, with 11 bases between. The germline gives CDR1 SNHLY, CDR2 FYNNEI. The method was immunoSEQ multiplex PCR; TCRdb's version includes in-frame clones alone and lacks a portion of them. Found here are 60,000 to 70,000 clones, about 90% of them singletons; the top ten hold about 1.3%. Sequencing was performed on CD4+ or CD8+ T cells sorted from blood, taken in a trial of the OX40 agonist ivuxolimab. This receptor was obtained from an adult with an advanced solid tumor such as melanoma, head and neck, liver or kidney cancer. The V call is TRBV2, the J call TRBJ1-2; D perhaps matches TRBD1 (5 bases). The CDR3 nucleotides read TGTGCCAGCTCAACGGGACTCTATGGCTACACCTTC. Protein product: CASSTGLYGYTF.